This T cell receptor beta chain came from a study of blood T cells in healthy people across ages. This clonotype occurred a few times. The CDR3 totals 11 residues. Germline CDR1 is GTSNPN and CDR2 is SVGIG (reference sequence). Unmatched junction bases numbered 1, after V lost 4 bases and J lost 4 bases. Combining a sample-barcoded 5' primer with a J-beta primer mix, a second PCR ran for about 7 to 11 cycles. TCRdb called the 5' RACE reads again in MiXCR, with one record for every CDR3 protein. The sample shows almost 1 million distinct CDR3 sequences, roughly 50% of them seen only once. The source of this sequence is a woman aged 55-69 years in good health. Sequencing was carried out using blood. The chain uses TRBV30 and TRBJ2-7; the match to TRBD1 covers 7 bases. The CDR3 DNA reads as TGTGCCTGGACAGGGGGATACGAGCAGTACTTC. This encodes CAWTGGYEQYF.